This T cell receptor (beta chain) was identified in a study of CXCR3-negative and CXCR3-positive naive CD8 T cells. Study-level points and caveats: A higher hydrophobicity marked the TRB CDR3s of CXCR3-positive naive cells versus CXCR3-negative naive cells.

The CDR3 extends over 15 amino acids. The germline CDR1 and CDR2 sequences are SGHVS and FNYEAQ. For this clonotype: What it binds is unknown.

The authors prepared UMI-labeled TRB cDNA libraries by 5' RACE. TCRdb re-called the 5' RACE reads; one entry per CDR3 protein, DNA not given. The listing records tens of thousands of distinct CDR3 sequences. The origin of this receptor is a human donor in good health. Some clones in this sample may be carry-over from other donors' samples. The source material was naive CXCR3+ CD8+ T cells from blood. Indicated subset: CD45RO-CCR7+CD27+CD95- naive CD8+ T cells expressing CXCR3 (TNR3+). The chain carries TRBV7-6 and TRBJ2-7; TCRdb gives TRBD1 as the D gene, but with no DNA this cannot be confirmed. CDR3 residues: CASSSDGTGYTEQYF.